The 21 T cell receptor beta chains given below trace back to one sample, sequenced in a study of blood T cell repertoires in COVID-19. TCRdb's table, derived via immunoSEQ multiplex PCR, lists solely in-frame clones and lacks some. The sample lists roughly 260,000 clones; more than 75% were seen once. Sequences were obtained from peripheral blood. These receptors were obtained from a woman aged 45 to 65 with acute or convalescent COVID-19.

The genes are TRBV5-1 and TRBJ1-3; 9 bases fit TRBD1. After removal of 4 bases from V and 2 bases from J, the junction contained 7 bases not matched to a gene. Germline loops: CDR1 SGHRS, CDR2 YFSETQ. The CDR3 is 16 residues long. The CDR3 loop is CASSPGQGLAGNTIYF. The DNA for the CDR3 is TGCGCCAGCAGCCCGGGACAGGGTCTTGCTGGAAACACCATATATTTT.

This clone was recorded only once. This chain joins TRBV5-1 and TRBJ2-2, with 9 bases that match TRBD1. The V gene end was trimmed by 2 bases and the J gene end by 0 bases; junction bases not matched to a gene: 17. CDR1 is SGHRS, CDR2 YFSETQ, per germline. The CDR3 sequence is 21 residues long. This CDR3 reads CASSLKTGGHSNYPNTGELFF. DNA of the CDR3: TGCGCCAGCAGCTTAAAAACAGGGGGCCACAGTAACTATCCGAACACCGGGGAGCTGTTTTTT.

The V and J genes are TRBV28 and TRBJ2-1, with 9 bases lining up with TRBD1. The V gene's germline CDR1 is MDHEN and CDR2 SYDVKM. The CDR3 consists of 17 residues. Unmatched junction bases numbered 8, after V lost 2 bases and J lost 3 bases. CDR3 sequence: CASSLNPWTGDYNEQFF. The CDR3 nucleotides are TGTGCCAGCAGTTTAAACCCCTGGACAGGGGACTACAATGAGCAGTTCTTC.

V usage is TRBV28 and J usage is TRBJ2-7; D is uncertain. With 8 bases removed from V and 1 base from J, the gap between germline ends came to 9 bases. CDR3 size: 12 residues. Germline CDR1 and CDR2: MDHEN and SYDVKM. The CDR3 reads CASDRSSYEQYF. As DNA, the CDR3 is TGTGCCAGCGATAGGAGTTCCTACGAGCAGTACTTC. Full variable domain (missing parts from reference TRBV28 and TRBJ2-7): DVKVTQSSRYLVKRTGEKVFLECVQDMDHENMFWYRQDPGLGLRLIYFSYDVKMKEKGDIPEGYSVSREKKERFSLILESASTNQTSMYLCASDRSSYEQYFGPGTRLTVT.

The rearrangement uses TRBV2 and TRBJ2-7; D may be TRBD2 (5 bases). V dropped 8 bases and J dropped 1 base, with 12 bases sitting between them. The CDR3 has 13 amino acids. Germline lookup yields CDR1 SNHLY and CDR2 FYNNEI. CDR3 in amino acids: CASEGLGSYEQYF. The CDR3 DNA reads as TGTGCCAGCGAGGGCCTGGGTTCCTACGAGCAGTACTTC.

J is TRBJ1-2 and V is TRBV5-6; D is ambiguous. This CDR3 is 13 amino acids long. Trimming took 6 bases from V and 4 from J, leaving 13 bases between them. The germline CDR1 and CDR2 sequences are SGHDT and YYEEEE. CDR3 sequence: CASTLDIGYGYTF. The CDR3 coding sequence is TGTGCCAGCACTCTTGACATCGGCTATGGCTACACCTTC.

The CDR3 loop reads CASSLRENIQYF. The CDR3 nucleotides read TGTGCCAGCAGCTTACGGGAAAACATTCAGTACTTC. The rearrangement joins TRBV7-8 to TRBJ2-4, with D unresolved. Germline loops: CDR1 SGHVS, CDR2 FQNEAQ. Trimming stripped 2 bases from V and 5 bases from J, with 4 bases between. The length of the CDR3 is 12 residues.

V usage is TRBV2 and J usage is TRBJ2-4; 9 bases align to TRBD1. Germline CDR1 reads SNHLY; CDR2 reads FYNNEI. The CDR3 contains 16 residues. Unmatched junction bases numbered 3, after V lost 2 bases and J lost 1 base. CDR3: CASSETGGAAKNIQYF. The CDR3 region has the DNA TGTGCCAGCAGTGAAACAGGGGGCGCGGCCAAAAACATTCAGTACTTC.

The rearrangement joins TRBV4-3 to TRBJ1-5; D is uncertain. V shed 0 bases and J shed 10 bases, with 13 bases lying between them. The CDR3 is made up of 14 amino acids. Germline V gives CDR1 LGHNA, CDR2 YSLEER. DNA for the CDR3: TGCGCCAGCAGCCAAGATCTACTTCTTCCACCCCAGCATTTT. It translates to CASSQDLLLPPQHF.

The chain employs TRBV10-1 and TRBJ2-7; 8 bases align to TRBD1. The CDR3 has 13 residues. The J segment lost 0 bases and the V segment lost 9 bases, leaving 4 bases of the junction unmatched. CDR1 WNHNN and CDR2 SYGVQD come from the germline V gene (reference sequence). The CDR3 DNA sequence: TGCGCCAGGAGGGACAGGCTCTCCTACGAGCAGTACTTC. This gives the protein CARRDRLSYEQYF.

This rearrangement joins TRBV6-2 or TRBV6-3 to TRBJ1-2, with TRBD1 identical over 8 bases. Germline V gene lookup returns CDR1 MNHEY and CDR2 SVGEGT. J was trimmed by 3 bases and V by 0 bases; bases with no gene match: 6. The CDR3 runs to 16 residues. CDR3 residues: CASSYSTGESDYGYTF. CDR3 nucleotide sequence: TGTGCCAGCAGTTACTCGACAGGGGAGTCCGACTATGGCTACACCTTC.

The sample holds one count of this clone. The J gene is TRBJ2-7, the V gene TRBV11-2; possibly TRBD2 for D (7 bases). Trimming removed 5 bases at V and 7 bases at J, with 21 bases between. Germline V gene data show CDR1 as SGHAT and CDR2 as FQNNGV. The CDR3 loop spans 15 amino acids. The CDR3 DNA follows: TGTGCCAGCAGCCCGGGGGGCGGGGGACGCTTTGAGCAGTACTTC. Translated, it gives CASSPGGGGRFEQYF.

This chain joins TRBV27 and TRBJ2-1, with 11 bases lining up with TRBD2. With 1 base clipped from V and 2 bases from J, the junction kept 1 base outside the gene matches. CDR3 size: 16 residues. CDR1 MNHEY and CDR2 SMNVEV come from the germline V gene (reference sequence). The CDR3 DNA reads TGTGCCAGCAGTTTATTGACTAGCGGGACCTACAATGAGCAGTTCTTC. Translation: CASSLLTSGTYNEQFF.

This clone was seen once. The rearrangement uses TRBV11-3 and TRBJ2-2; 7 nucleotides match TRBD1. The V segment lost 2 bases and the J segment 5 bases; nucleotides outside the gene matches: 5. Germline CDR1 is SGHNT and CDR2 is YENEEA. The CDR3 sequence is 15 residues long. The CDR3 is CASSLQGVNTGELFF. CDR3 sequence (DNA): TGTGCCAGCAGCTTACAGGGGGTTAATACCGGGGAGCTGTTTTTT.

The J gene is TRBJ2-7, the V gene TRBV12-3 or TRBV12-4; possibly TRBD2 for D (6 bases). Trimming took 8 bases from V and 0 from J, leaving 11 bases between them. This CDR3 has 13 residues. The DNA of the CDR3 is TGTGCCAGCCGACTAGACAACTCCTACGAGCAGTACTTC. As protein: CASRLDNSYEQYF.

The J gene is TRBJ1-5, the V gene TRBV6-2 or TRBV6-3; D might be TRBD1 (5 bases). V was clipped by 0 bases and J by 0 bases, with 24 bases between them. CDR3 length equals 21 residues. Germline V gene data show CDR1 as MNHEY and CDR2 as SVGEGT. The CDR3 DNA follows: TGTGCCAGCAGTTACTCGTCGGCATTAGACAGCAGAACTTATAGCAATCAGCCCCAGCATTTT. Its translation: CASSYSSALDSRTYSNQPQHF.

The chain carries TRBV5-1 and TRBJ1-1, with D possibly TRBD1 on 5 matching bases. The CDR3 extends over 14 amino acids. V was cut by 4 bases and J by 6 bases, with 16 bases left in between. Germline values: CDR1 SGHRS, CDR2 YFSETQ. In DNA, the CDR3 is TGCGCCAGCAGCGTACAGGTGATCGGTTCTGAAGCTTTCTTT. Translating it yields CASSVQVIGSEAFF. The full variable domain, with the rest looked up from reference TRBV5-1 and TRBJ1-1, is KAGVTQTPRYLIKTRGQQVTLSCSPISGHRSVSWYQQTPGQGLQFLFEYFSETQRNKGNFPGRFSGRQFSNSRSEMNVSTLELGDSALYLCASSVQVIGSEAFFGQGTRLTVV.

This chain links TRBV6-5 with TRBJ1-1, with D tentatively TRBD1 (5 bases). Per the germline V gene, CDR1 is MNHEY and CDR2 is SVGAGI. V was shortened by 4 bases and J by 7 bases, with 10 bases between the two germline ends. The CDR3 length is 12 residues. CDR3: CASSLTGDEAFF. For the CDR3, the DNA is TGTGCCAGCAGTTTAACAGGCGATGAAGCTTTCTTT.

The chain combines TRBV24-1 with TRBJ2-1; 12 bases agree with TRBD1. The CDR3 is 17 residues long. CDR1 and CDR2 from the germline V gene are KGHDR and SFDVKD. Trimming cost V 2 bases and J 9 bases; bases outside gene matches: 10. CDR3: CATSDSVTGTGGGEQFF. As DNA, the CDR3 is TGTGCCACCAGTGATTCAGTTACCGGGACAGGGGGCGGTGAGCAGTTCTTC.

The V and J genes are TRBV5-6 and TRBJ2-5, with 9 bases lining up with TRBD2. V was clipped by 0 bases and J by 5 bases; unmatched bases: 8. This CDR3 has 16 residues. Germline CDR1 is SGHDT and CDR2 is YYEEEE. As DNA, the CDR3 is TGTGCCAGCAGCTTGGCGGCTAGCGGGGATAAGGAGACCCAGTACTTC. This encodes CASSLAASGDKETQYF.

The chain links TRBV28 to TRBJ1-2, with TRBD1 matching over 8 bases. Germline loops: CDR1 MDHEN, CDR2 SYDVKM. J was trimmed by 5 bases and V by 6 bases; bases with no gene match: 8. The CDR3 runs to 14 residues. In DNA, the CDR3 is TGTGCCAGCAGACGCCAGGGGGCCTGGTATGGCTACACCTTC. Its protein product is CASRRQGAWYGYTF.